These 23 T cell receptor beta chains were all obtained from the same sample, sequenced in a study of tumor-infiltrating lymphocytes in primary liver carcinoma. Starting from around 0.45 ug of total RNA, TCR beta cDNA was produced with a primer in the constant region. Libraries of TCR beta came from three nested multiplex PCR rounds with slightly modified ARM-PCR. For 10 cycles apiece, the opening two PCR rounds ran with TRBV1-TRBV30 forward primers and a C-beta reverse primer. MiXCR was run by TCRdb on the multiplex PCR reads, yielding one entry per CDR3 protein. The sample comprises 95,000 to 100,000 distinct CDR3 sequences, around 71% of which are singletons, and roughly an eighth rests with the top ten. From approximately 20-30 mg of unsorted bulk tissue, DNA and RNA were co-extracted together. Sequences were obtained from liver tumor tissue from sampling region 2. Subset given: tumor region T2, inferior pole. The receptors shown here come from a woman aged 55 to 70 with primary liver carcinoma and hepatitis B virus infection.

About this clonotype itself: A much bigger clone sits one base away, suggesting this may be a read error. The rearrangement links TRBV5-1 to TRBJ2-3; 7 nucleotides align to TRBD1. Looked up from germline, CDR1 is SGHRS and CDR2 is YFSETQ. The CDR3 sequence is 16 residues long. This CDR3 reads CASSLADTGVTDMQYF. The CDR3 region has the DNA TGCGCCAGCAGCTTGGCGGATACAGGGGTTACAGATATGCAGTATTTT.

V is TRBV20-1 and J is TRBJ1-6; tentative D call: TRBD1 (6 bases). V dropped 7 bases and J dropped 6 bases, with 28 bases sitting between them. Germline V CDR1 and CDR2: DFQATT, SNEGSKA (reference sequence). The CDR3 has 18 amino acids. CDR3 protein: CSVILPRDKGISNSPLHF. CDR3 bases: TGCAGTGTTATTCTACCGCGGGACAAAGGGATTAGTAATTCACCCCTCCACTTT.

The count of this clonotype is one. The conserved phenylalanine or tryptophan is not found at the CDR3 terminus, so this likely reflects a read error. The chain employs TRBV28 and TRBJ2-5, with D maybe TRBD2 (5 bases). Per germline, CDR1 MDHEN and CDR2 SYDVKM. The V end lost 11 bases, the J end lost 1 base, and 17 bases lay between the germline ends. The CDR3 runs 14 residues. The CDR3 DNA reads TGTGCCCCACATTCCGGGAACACCCAAGAGACCCAGTACTTA. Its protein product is CAPHSGNTQETQYL.

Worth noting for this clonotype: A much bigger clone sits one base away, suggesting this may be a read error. The CDR3 spells CASSPRAEAETEAFF. The DNA of the CDR3 is TGCGCCAGCAGCCCTCGGGCAGAGGCAGAAACTGAAGCTTTCTTT. V is TRBV5-1 and J is TRBJ1-1; the D is unclear. Germline V gives CDR1 SGHRS, CDR2 YFSETQ. Trimming left V 4 bases short and J 5 bases short, with 18 bases between. There are 15 residues in the CDR3. The variable domain in full, with the rest retrieved from reference TRBV5-1 and TRBJ1-1, is KAGVTQTPRYLIKTRGQQVTLSCSPISGHRSVSWYQQTPGQGLQFLFEYFSETQRNKGNFPGRFSGRQFSNSRSEMNVSTLELGDSALYLCASSPRAEAETEAFFGQGTRLTVV.

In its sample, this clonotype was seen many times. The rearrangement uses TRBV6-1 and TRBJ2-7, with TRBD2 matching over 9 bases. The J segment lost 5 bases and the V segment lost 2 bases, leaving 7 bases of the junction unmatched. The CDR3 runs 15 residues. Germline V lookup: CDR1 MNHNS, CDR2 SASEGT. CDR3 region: CASSESAGTSNEQYF. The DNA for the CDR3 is TGTGCCAGCAGTGAATCAGCCGGGACTAGCAACGAGCAGTACTTC.

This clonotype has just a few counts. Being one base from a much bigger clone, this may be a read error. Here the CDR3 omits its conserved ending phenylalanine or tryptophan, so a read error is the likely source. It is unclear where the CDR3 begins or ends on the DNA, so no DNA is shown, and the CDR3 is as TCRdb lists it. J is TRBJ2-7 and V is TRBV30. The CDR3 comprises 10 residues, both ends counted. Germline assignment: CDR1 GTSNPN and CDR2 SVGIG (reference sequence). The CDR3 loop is CAWREAALYL.

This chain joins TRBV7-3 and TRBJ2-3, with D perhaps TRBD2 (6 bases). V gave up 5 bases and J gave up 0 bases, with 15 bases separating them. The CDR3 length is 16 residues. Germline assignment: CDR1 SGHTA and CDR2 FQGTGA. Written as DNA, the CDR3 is TGTGCCAGCAGCCCCCAACGGGCGGGGAGCACAGATACGCAGTATTTT. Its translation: CASSPQRAGSTDTQYF.

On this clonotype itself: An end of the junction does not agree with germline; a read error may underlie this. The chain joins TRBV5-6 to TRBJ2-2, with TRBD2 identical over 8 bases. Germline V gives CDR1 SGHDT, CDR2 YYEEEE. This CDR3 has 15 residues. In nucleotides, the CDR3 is TGTGCCAGCAGCAGAGAGCGGGGGTACACCGGGGAGCTATTTTTT. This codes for CASSRERGYTGELFF. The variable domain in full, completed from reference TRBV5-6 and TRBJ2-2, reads DAGVTQSPTHLIKTRGQQVTLRCSPKSGHDTVSWYQQALGQGPQFIFQYYEEEERQRGNFPDRFSGHQFPNYSSELNVNALLLGDSALYLCASSRERGYTGELFFGEGSRLTVL.

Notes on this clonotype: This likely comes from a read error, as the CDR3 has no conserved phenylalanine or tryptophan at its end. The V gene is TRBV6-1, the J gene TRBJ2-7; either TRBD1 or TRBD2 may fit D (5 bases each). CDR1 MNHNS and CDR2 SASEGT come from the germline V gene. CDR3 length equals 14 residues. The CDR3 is CTNSEAFEGYEQYS. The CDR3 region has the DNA TGTACCAACAGTGAAGCTTTCGAGGGGTACGAGCAGTACTCC.

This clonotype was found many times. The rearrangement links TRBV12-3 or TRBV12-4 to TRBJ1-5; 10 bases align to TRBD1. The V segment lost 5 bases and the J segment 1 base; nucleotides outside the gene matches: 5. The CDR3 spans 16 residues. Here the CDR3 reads CASSPDRGQSNQPQHF. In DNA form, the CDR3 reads TGTGCCAGCAGTCCAGACAGGGGGCAAAGCAATCAGCCCCAGCATTTT.

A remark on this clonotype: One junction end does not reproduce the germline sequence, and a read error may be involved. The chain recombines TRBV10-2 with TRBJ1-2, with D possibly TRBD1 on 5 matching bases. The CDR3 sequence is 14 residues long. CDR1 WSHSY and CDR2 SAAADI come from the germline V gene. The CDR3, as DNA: TGCGCGAGCAGGCGAGACAGTACTAACCATGGCTACACCTTC. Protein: CASRRDSTNHGYTF.

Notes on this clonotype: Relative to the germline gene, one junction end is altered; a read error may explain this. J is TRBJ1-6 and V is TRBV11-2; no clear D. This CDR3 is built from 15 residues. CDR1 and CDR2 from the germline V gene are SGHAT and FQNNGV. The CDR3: CTNSLEVAAISLLHF. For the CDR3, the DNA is TGTACCAACAGCTTAGAAGTGGCAGCTATCTCACTCCTCCACTTT. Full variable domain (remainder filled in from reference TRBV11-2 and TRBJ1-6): EAGVAQSPRYKIIEKRQSVAFWCNPISGHATLYWYQQILGQGPKLLIQFQNNGVVDDSQLPKDRFSAERLKGVDSTLKIQPAKLEDSAVYLCTNSLEVAAISLLHFGNGTRLTVT.

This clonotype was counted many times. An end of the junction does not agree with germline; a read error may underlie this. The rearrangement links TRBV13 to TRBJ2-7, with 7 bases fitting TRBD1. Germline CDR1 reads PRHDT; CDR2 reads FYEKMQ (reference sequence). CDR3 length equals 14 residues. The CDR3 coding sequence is TGTGCCAGCAGCGTAGGGACAGACATCTACGAGCAGTACTTC. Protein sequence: CASSVGTDIYEQYF.

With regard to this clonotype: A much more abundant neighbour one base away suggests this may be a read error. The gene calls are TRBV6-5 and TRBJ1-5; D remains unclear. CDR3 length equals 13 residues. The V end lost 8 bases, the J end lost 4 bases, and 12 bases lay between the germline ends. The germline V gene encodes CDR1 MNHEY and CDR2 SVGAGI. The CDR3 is CASGSDRNQPQHF. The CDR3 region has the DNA TGTGCCAGCGGTTCGGATAGGAATCAGCCCCAGCATTTT.

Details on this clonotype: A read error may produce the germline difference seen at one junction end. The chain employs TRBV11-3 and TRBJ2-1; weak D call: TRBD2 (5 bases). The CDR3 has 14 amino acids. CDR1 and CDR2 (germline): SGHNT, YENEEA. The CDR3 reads CASNSATKYNVQFF. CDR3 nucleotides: TGTGCCAGCAATTCCGCGACTAAGTACAATGTGCAGTTCTTC.

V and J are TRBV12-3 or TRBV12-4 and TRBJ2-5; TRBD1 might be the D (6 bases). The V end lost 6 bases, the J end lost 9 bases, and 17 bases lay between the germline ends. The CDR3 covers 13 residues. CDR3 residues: CASREQGPESQYF. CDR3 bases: TGTGCCAGCAGGGAACAGGGACCCGAGTCCCAGTACTTC.

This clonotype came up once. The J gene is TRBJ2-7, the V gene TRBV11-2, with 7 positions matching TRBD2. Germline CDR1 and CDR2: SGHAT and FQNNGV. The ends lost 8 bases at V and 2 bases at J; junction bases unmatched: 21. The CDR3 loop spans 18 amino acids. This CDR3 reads CASDLDWVSLADPYEQYF. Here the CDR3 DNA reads TGTGCCAGCGACTTAGATTGGGTCAGTCTAGCGGATCCCTACGAGCAGTACTTC.

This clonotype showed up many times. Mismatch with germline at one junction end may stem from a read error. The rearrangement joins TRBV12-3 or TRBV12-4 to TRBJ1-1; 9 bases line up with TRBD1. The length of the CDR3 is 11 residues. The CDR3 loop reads CASSFGQGREF. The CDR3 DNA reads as TGTGCCAGCAGTTTCGGACAGGGGAGGGAGTTT.

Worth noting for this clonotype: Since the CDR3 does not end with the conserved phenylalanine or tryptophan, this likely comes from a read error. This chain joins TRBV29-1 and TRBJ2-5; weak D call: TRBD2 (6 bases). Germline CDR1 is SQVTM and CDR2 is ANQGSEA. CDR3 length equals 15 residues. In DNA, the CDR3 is TGCAGCGTTGAAGATCAGGTGGGGCGGGAAGAGACTCAGTACCTC. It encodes CSVEDQVGREETQYL.

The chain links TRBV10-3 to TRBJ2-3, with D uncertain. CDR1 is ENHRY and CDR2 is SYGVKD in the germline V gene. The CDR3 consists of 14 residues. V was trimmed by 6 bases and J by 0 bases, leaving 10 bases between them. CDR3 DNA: TGTGCCATCAGGGCCTACAGCAGCACAGATACGCAGTATTTT. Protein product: CAIRAYSSTDTQYF.

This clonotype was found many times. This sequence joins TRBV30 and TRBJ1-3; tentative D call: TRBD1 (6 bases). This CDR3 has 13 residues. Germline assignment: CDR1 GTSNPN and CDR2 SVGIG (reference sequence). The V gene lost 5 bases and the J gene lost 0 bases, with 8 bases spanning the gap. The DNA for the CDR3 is TGTGCCTGGCAGGGGCACTCTGGAAACACCATATATTTT. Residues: CAWQGHSGNTIYF.

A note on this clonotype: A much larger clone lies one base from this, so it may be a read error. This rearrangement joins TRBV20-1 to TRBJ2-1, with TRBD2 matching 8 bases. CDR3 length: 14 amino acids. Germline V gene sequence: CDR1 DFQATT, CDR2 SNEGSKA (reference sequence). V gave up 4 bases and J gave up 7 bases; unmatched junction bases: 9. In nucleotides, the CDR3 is TGCAGTGCTATGTCCGGGAGGGCCAGGAATGAGCAGTTCTTC. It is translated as CSAMSGRARNEQFF.

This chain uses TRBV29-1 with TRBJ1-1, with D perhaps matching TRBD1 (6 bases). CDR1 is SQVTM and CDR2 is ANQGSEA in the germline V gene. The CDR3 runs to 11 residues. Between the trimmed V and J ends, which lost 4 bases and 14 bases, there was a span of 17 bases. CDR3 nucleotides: TGCAGCGTTGTGAGGGGGAGCGGTGCGTTCTTT. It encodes CSVVRGSGAFF. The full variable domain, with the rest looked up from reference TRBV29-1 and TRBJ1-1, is SAVISQKPSRDICQRGTSLTIQCQVDSQVTMMFWYRQQPGQSLTLIATANQGSEATYESGFVIDKFPISRPNLTFSTLTVSNMSPEDSSIYLCSVVRGSGAFFGQGTRLTVV.